Below are 17 T cell receptor beta chains sequenced from a single sample in a study of blood T cells in healthy people across ages. With a J-beta primer mix and a sample-barcoded 5' primer, a second PCR ran roughly 6 to 12 cycles. In TCRdb, the 5' RACE reads were re-called with MiXCR into one record per CDR3 protein. The sample has about 840,000 distinct CDR3 sequences; about 28% are singletons. These same data were also listed under a study on T cells of mothers and their children.

The sequenced material came from blood. The receptor source for this set is a woman aged 40 to 50 in good health.

This clonotype showed up many times. The chain recombines TRBV29-1 with TRBJ1-1; weak D call: TRBD1 (6 bases). This CDR3 spans 12 amino acids. Germline CDR1 is SQVTM and CDR2 is ANQGSEA. The V end lost 5 bases, the J end lost 8 bases, and 15 bases lay between the germline ends. CDR3 in amino acids: CSVPPGQGEAFF. The CDR3, as DNA: TGCAGCGTTCCTCCCGGCCAGGGGGAAGCTTTCTTT.

This clonotype has a handful of counts. The DNA of the CDR3 is TGTGCCTGGAGCTCCCAGTACGAGCAGTACTTC. It translates to CAWSSQYEQYF. The chain carries TRBV30 and TRBJ2-4; no clear D gene. The last part of the DNA fits TRBJ2-7 better; the J call may be wrong. The germline CDR1 and CDR2 sequences are GTSNPN and SVGIG (reference sequence). The length of the CDR3 is 11 residues.

This clonotype has just a few counts. The chain carries TRBV20-1 and TRBJ2-5; TRBD2 matches at 9 bases. Germline CDR1 reads DFQATT; CDR2 reads SNEGSKA (reference sequence). This CDR3 contains 14 residues. Trimming at V came to 4 bases and at J to 2 bases, leaving 5 bases not matched to a gene. CDR3: CSAIVAGGQETQYF. As DNA, the CDR3 is TGCAGTGCTATCGTCGCGGGGGGGCAAGAGACCCAGTACTTC.

This clonotype occurred a few times. V is TRBV28 and J is TRBJ2-7; D is uncertain. This CDR3 region has 14 residues. Germline assignment: CDR1 MDHEN and CDR2 SYDVKM. V lost 6 bases to trimming and J lost 1 base, with 13 bases between them. The CDR3 DNA follows: TGTGCCAGCAGCTATCAAGCAGGATCCTACGAGCAGTACTTC. Translating gives CASSYQAGSYEQYF.

This clonotype was observed a few times. The gene calls are TRBV28 and TRBJ1-2, with D unresolved. V was pared by 4 bases and J by 7 bases, with 13 bases between. Germline V lookup: CDR1 MDHEN, CDR2 SYDVKM. There are 13 residues in the CDR3. The CDR3 protein is CASSSSLVSGYTF. Here the CDR3 DNA reads TGTGCCAGCAGTTCTAGCTTGGTTTCTGGCTACACCTTC.

The rearrangement joins TRBV15 to TRBJ1-5; the D gene is possibly TRBD1 (6 bases). Germline values: CDR1 LNHNV, CDR2 YYDKDF (reference sequence). Trimming removed 1 base from V and 2 bases from J, with 9 bases in between. The CDR3 contains 15 residues. The CDR3 DNA reads TGTGCCACCAGCAGAGCTGGGGGCCGCAATCAGCCCCAGCATTTT. Encoded protein: CATSRAGGRNQPQHF.

This clonotype was detected ten times or more. The CDR3 region has the DNA TGTGCCAGCAGTCGAACAGGGGCATACGAGCAGTACTTC. Translation: CASSRTGAYEQYF. The V and J genes are TRBV27 and TRBJ2-7; 7 nucleotides agree with TRBD1. The J segment lost 4 bases and the V segment lost 5 bases, leaving 5 bases of the junction unmatched. Germline V gene sequence: CDR1 MNHEY, CDR2 SMNVEV (reference sequence). The CDR3 runs 13 residues.

The V call is TRBV20-1, the J call TRBJ2-7; 7 bases are a match to TRBD2. The V gene end was trimmed by 5 bases and the J gene end by 0 bases; junction bases not matched to a gene: 13. The germline V gene encodes CDR1 DFQATT and CDR2 SNEGSKA (reference sequence). The CDR3 covers 16 residues. Here the CDR3 DNA reads TGCAGTGCTGGGGGGGATATAGTGGCTAGCTCCTACGAGCAGTACTTC. It is translated as CSAGGDIVASSYEQYF.

This chain uses TRBV15 with TRBJ1-5; no clear D gene. The CDR3 loop spans 15 amino acids. Trimming took 2 bases from V and 7 from J, leaving 15 bases between them. CDR1 LNHNV and CDR2 YYDKDF come from the germline V gene (reference sequence). The CDR3 protein is CATSRSGGGRQPQHF. The CDR3 DNA is TGTGCCACCAGCAGAAGTGGTGGAGGCAGACAGCCCCAGCATTTT. Based on the CDR3 plus reference TRBV15 and TRBJ1-5, the full variable domain is DAMVIQNPRYQVTQFGKPVTLSCSQTLNHNVMYWYQQKSSQAPKLLFHYYDKDFNNEADTPDNFQSRRPNTSFCFLDIRSPGLGDTAMYLCATSRSGGGRQPQHFGDGTRLSIL.

The V and J genes are TRBV27 and TRBJ2-5; D possibly matches TRBD1 or TRBD2 (5 bases each). With 6 bases removed from V and 4 bases from J, the gap between germline ends came to 18 bases. Looked up from germline, CDR1 is MNHEY and CDR2 is SMNVEV (reference sequence). This CDR3 region has 15 residues. The CDR3 sequence is CASRDGARAGETQYF. DNA for the CDR3: TGTGCCAGCAGGGACGGGGCCCGGGCCGGAGAGACCCAGTACTTC.

This rearrangement joins TRBV7-2 to TRBJ2-3; the D gene could be TRBD1 or TRBD2 (6 bases each). The CDR3 consists of 16 residues. V was trimmed by 4 bases and J by 0 bases, leaving 14 bases between them. CDR1 SGHTA and CDR2 FQGNSA come from the germline V gene. CDR3 sequence reads: CASSWRGLLSTDTQYF. The CDR3 DNA is TGTGCCAGCAGCTGGAGGGGGTTACTTAGCACAGATACGCAGTATTTT.

This clonotype has a count of ten or more. The V gene is TRBV20-1, the J gene TRBJ2-7, with a weak D call TRBD1 (5 bases). V was cut by 0 bases and J by 7 bases, with 13 bases left in between. The CDR3 totals 13 residues. Per germline, CDR1 DFQATT and CDR2 SNEGSKA (reference sequence). CDR3 region: CSARDLGAREQYF. For the CDR3, the DNA is TGCAGTGCTAGAGATCTAGGGGCGCGAGAGCAGTACTTC.

Ten or more counts support this clonotype. V is TRBV7-2 and J is TRBJ2-5; TRBD2 aligns across 14 bases. Trimming took 2 bases from V and 5 from J; bases not matched to a gene: 7. CDR1 SGHTA and CDR2 FQGNSA come from the germline V gene. The CDR3 consists of 17 residues. The CDR3 loop reads CASSLNPGLAGAETQYF. The CDR3, as DNA: TGTGCCAGCAGCTTAAATCCGGGACTAGCGGGGGCTGAGACCCAGTACTTC.

This clonotype was observed many times. The V gene is TRBV20-1, the J gene TRBJ2-5, with 9 bases lining up with TRBD1. The trim removed 5 bases at V and 8 bases at J, leaving 9 bases unmatched. The CDR3 spans 13 residues. The germline CDR1 and CDR2 sequences are DFQATT and SNEGSKA (reference sequence). CDR3: CSASTGTGFTQYF. The DNA of the CDR3 is TGCAGTGCTTCTACCGGGACAGGGTTCACCCAGTACTTC.

This clonotype was detected ten times or more. The chain couples TRBV5-1 to TRBJ2-7; no clear D. V lost 3 bases to trimming and J lost 2 bases, with 6 bases between them. Germline CDR1 reads SGHRS; CDR2 reads YFSETQ. The CDR3 has 12 amino acids. CDR3 DNA sequence: TGCGCCAGCAGCTCATCAACCTACGAGCAGTACTTC. Protein product: CASSSSTYEQYF.

This clonotype occurred a few times. The gene calls are TRBV30 and TRBJ2-4; D is uncertain. The DNA end is a closer match to TRBJ2-7, so the J assignment may be wrong. The V gene's germline CDR1 is GTSNPN and CDR2 SVGIG (reference sequence). The CDR3 contains 12 residues. The CDR3 reads CAWSRAKAEQYF. The CDR3 bases are TGTGCCTGGAGTAGGGCCAAAGCCGAGCAGTACTTC.

The rearrangement uses TRBV24-1 and TRBJ2-3; 10 bases map to TRBD2. After removal of 10 bases from V and 4 bases from J, the junction contained 7 bases not matched to a gene. This CDR3 is 14 amino acids long. Germline lookup yields CDR1 KGHDR and CDR2 SFDVKD. CDR3 in DNA: TGTGCCACTTCCAGCGGGGGGGCATCAGATACGCAGTATTTT. Its translation is CATSSGGASDTQYF.